One and the same sample provided the 28 T cell receptor beta chains below, sequenced in a study of shared clonotypes between healthy human individuals (TCRdb year 2020). The library was made by the immunoSEQ multiplex PCR assay. TCRdb limited this immuneACCESS table to in-frame rearrangements with V and J called. A share of clones is missing; checked studies link under half to unresolved V genes, and the rest is unexplained. Here the sample has 1.5 million to 1.9 million clones; 95% to 99% occur a single time. Together, the top ten hold around 0.45% of the sample. Material for sequencing was naive CD4+ T cells sorted from blood. The meaning of the sample's cell subset or site label: CD45RA+ positively selected. These receptors originate from a man aged 25-45 years in good health.

The chain employs TRBV28 and TRBJ1-2; 7 bases match TRBD1. J lost 2 bases, V lost 7 bases, and 4 bases had no gene match. Germline CDR1 is MDHEN and CDR2 is SYDVKM. The CDR3 is 13 amino acids. CDR3 DNA sequence: TGTGCCAGCATGCGGGGACAGAACTATGGCTACACCTTC. Encoded protein: CASMRGQNYGYTF.

The CDR3 nucleotides read TGTGCCAGCAGTCCGACTGCGACTAGCGCGGGGACCGGGGAGCTGTTTTTT. This encodes CASSPTATSAGTGELFF. V usage is TRBV6-9 and J usage is TRBJ2-2, with 8 bases matching TRBD2. The CDR3 extends over 17 amino acids. Per the germline V gene, CDR1 is MNHGY and CDR2 is SVAAGI. J was trimmed by 5 bases and V by 5 bases; bases with no gene match: 13.

This chain links TRBV5-1 with TRBJ2-5, with D possibly being TRBD2 (7 bases). CDR3 length equals 15 residues. The V gene's germline CDR1 is SGHRS and CDR2 YFSETQ. With 8 bases removed from V and 4 bases from J, the gap between germline ends came to 21 bases. CDR3: CASSPGGPRPETQYF. The CDR3 DNA reads TGCGCCAGTTCGCCGGGGGGCCCCCGCCCAGAGACCCAGTACTTC.

This chain joins TRBV5-4 and TRBJ2-3; no clear D. Germline lookup yields CDR1 SGHNT and CDR2 YYREEE (reference sequence). Trimming took off 4 bases at V and 1 base at J, with 13 bases between the two ends. The CDR3 spans 15 residues. CDR3: CASSPGGPGTDTQYF. The CDR3, as DNA: TGTGCCAGCAGCCCCGGTGGGCCAGGCACAGATACGCAGTATTTT.

In its sample, this clone was seen once. The chain employs TRBV2 and TRBJ1-4; 8 bases map to TRBD1. The CDR3 length is 15 residues. Looked up from germline, CDR1 is SNHLY and CDR2 is FYNNEI. With 7 bases clipped from V and 7 bases from J, the junction kept 11 bases outside the gene matches. CDR3 nucleotide sequence: TGTGCCAGCATTAGGACAGGGATAAATGGTGAAAAACTGTTTTTT. It yields the protein CASIRTGINGEKLFF.

The V call is TRBV29-1, the J call TRBJ1-1; a weak D match, TRBD1 (5 bases). Trimming removed 6 bases from V and 7 bases from J, with 21 bases in between. CDR3 length equals 14 residues. Germline values: CDR1 SQVTM, CDR2 ANQGSEA. CDR3 nucleotides: TGCAGCGTACCGGGACGTACGACCCCATATGAAGCTTTCTTT. Translation gives CSVPGRTTPYEAFF.

Of note for this clone: In the same sample, other DNA sequences code for this CDR3. The chain combines TRBV11-2 with TRBJ2-2, with D unclear. With 1 base removed from V and 5 bases from J, the gap between germline ends came to 5 bases. CDR3 length equals 13 residues. Germline CDR1 reads SGHAT; CDR2 reads FQNNGV. CDR3 in amino acids: CASSLGGTGELFF. In DNA form, the CDR3 reads TGTGCCAGCAGCTTAGGGGGTACCGGGGAGCTGTTTTTT.

The chain joins TRBV4-1 to TRBJ2-7; TRBD2 matches 10 bases. CDR3 length equals 17 residues. CDR1 and CDR2 from the germline V gene are MGHRA and YSYEKL. V lost 0 bases and J lost 0; bases outside the gene matches: 5. CDR3 in DNA: TGCGCCAGCAGCCAAGAATTTATAGCGGGAGGCTCCTACGAGCAGTACTTC. Protein product: CASSQEFIAGGSYEQYF.

The chain couples TRBV7-2 to TRBJ2-2, with TRBD2 matching over 7 bases. Trimming removed 5 bases from V and 4 bases from J; junction bases left unmatched: 13. Germline values: CDR1 SGHTA, CDR2 FQGNSA. The CDR3 has 17 amino acids. This chain's CDR3 is CASSLGPLAGGTGELFF. DNA of the CDR3: TGTGCCAGCAGCCTAGGCCCCTTAGCGGGCGGCACCGGGGAGCTGTTTTTT.

The V gene is TRBV5-5, the J gene TRBJ1-5; 7 bases map to TRBD1. Germline loops: CDR1 SGHKS, CDR2 YYEKEE (reference sequence). The CDR3 has 14 residues. V was clipped by 2 bases and J by 7 bases; unmatched bases: 6. The CDR3 here is CASSLGGPGQPQHF. As DNA, the CDR3 is TGTGCCAGCAGCTTAGGGGGCCCCGGGCAGCCCCAGCATTTT.

This chain uses TRBV5-1 with TRBJ2-5, with D possibly TRBD2 on 6 matching bases. Looked up from germline, CDR1 is SGHRS and CDR2 is YFSETQ. The V gene lost 4 bases and the J gene lost 4 bases, with 17 bases spanning the gap. The length of the CDR3 is 15 residues. CDR3 coding DNA: TGCGCCAGCAGCCTCCCGGGTAGCGGTCCAGAGACCCAGTACTTC. It codes for CASSLPGSGPETQYF.

This clone appeared once. The V gene is TRBV7-8, the J gene TRBJ2-7; 9 bases match TRBD1. Germline trimming cut 5 bases from V and 7 bases from J; bases unmatched to any gene: 9. The germline V gene has CDR1 SGHVS and CDR2 FQNEAQ. The CDR3 runs 14 residues. CDR3 in DNA: TGTGCCAGCAGCAGTACAGGGGGCGCCGGGGAGCAGTACTTC. Its translation is CASSSTGGAGEQYF.

There are a few counts of this clone. This chain uses TRBV11-2 with TRBJ1-5; unclear D gene. Germline loops: CDR1 SGHAT, CDR2 FQNNGV. The CDR3 loop spans 13 amino acids. V was clipped by 0 bases and J by 11 bases, with 11 bases between them. CDR3 region: CASSLDTYGTQHF. The CDR3 DNA is TGTGCCAGCAGCTTAGACACCTATGGGACCCAGCATTTT.

V is TRBV15 and J is TRBJ2-7; maybe TRBD2 (5 bases). Trimming removed 0 bases at V and 6 bases at J, with 27 bases between. Per the germline V gene, CDR1 is LNHNV and CDR2 is YYDKDF (reference sequence). The CDR3 extends over 19 amino acids. The CDR3: CATSREATSLASLRVEQYF. CDR3 nucleotide sequence: TGTGCCACCAGCAGAGAGGCAACCTCTTTAGCGAGCCTGCGCGTCGAGCAGTACTTC.

This rearrangement joins TRBV19 to TRBJ1-2; 11 positions match TRBD1. The CDR3 is 18 amino acids. V shed 3 bases and J 6 bases; nucleotides not matched to a gene: 15. Germline CDR1 LNHDA, CDR2 SQIVND (reference sequence). The CDR3 is CASSMIKKGDRGNNGYTF. CDR3 sequence (DNA): TGTGCCAGTAGTATGATCAAAAAAGGGGACAGGGGGAATAATGGCTACACCTTC.

The chain employs TRBV7-9 and TRBJ2-7; D perhaps matches TRBD1 (6 bases). The germline V gene encodes CDR1 SEHNR and CDR2 FQNEAQ (reference sequence). Deletions cut 6 bases from V and 2 bases from J, with 14 bases between. This CDR3 contains 14 residues. The CDR3 loop reads CASRKIDRPYEQYF. CDR3 DNA: TGTGCCAGCAGAAAGATTGACAGGCCCTACGAGCAGTACTTC. Complete variable domain (other parts from reference TRBV7-9 and TRBJ2-7): DTGVSQNPRHKITKRGQNVTFRCDPISEHNRLYWYRQTLGQGPEFLTYFQNEAQLEKSRLLSDRFSAERPKGSFSTLEIQRTEQGDSAMYLCASRKIDRPYEQYFGPGTRLTVT.

The CDR3 region is CASSAPGGSYNEQFF. Here the CDR3 DNA reads TGTGCCAGCAGCGCCCCCGGGGGCTCCTACAATGAGCAGTTCTTC. This chain uses TRBV6-1 with TRBJ2-1; tentatively, D is TRBD2 (6 bases). This CDR3 comprises 15 residues. The V end lost 6 bases, the J end lost 0 bases, and 12 bases lay between the germline ends. Per germline, CDR1 MNHNS and CDR2 SASEGT.

The chain combines TRBV18 with TRBJ2-1; 16 nucleotides agree with TRBD2. CDR3 length: 19 amino acids. Germline V lookup: CDR1 KGHSH, CDR2 LQKENI. V was clipped by 5 bases and J by 4 bases; unmatched bases: 11. CDR3 nucleotides: TGTGCCAGCTCAGCTCCGGGACTAGCGGGAGGGCCCGTATACAATGAGCAGTTCTTC. This codes for CASSAPGLAGGPVYNEQFF.

The chain links TRBV7-9 to TRBJ1-2, with 7 nucleotides matching TRBD1. The CDR3 is made up of 16 amino acids. Trimming removed 1 base from V and 4 bases from J; junction bases left unmatched: 9. The germline CDR1 and CDR2 sequences are SEHNR and FQNEAQ (reference sequence). CDR3 region: CASSLVGTARSYGYTF. Here the CDR3 DNA reads TGTGCCAGCAGCTTAGTCGGGACAGCGCGGAGCTATGGCTACACCTTC.

The rearrangement joins TRBV10-3 to TRBJ2-7, with 7 bases identical to TRBD2. CDR1 is ENHRY, CDR2 SYGVKD, per germline. The CDR3 is 16 residues long. V shed 2 bases and J 2 bases; nucleotides not matched to a gene: 9. CDR3 sequence reads: CAISERRGGAAYEQYF. CDR3 nucleotide sequence: TGTGCCATCAGTGAGCGACGCGGGGGAGCGGCCTACGAGCAGTACTTC.

The chain has TRBV19 and TRBJ1-3; D call uncertain. This CDR3 is 12 amino acids long. Trimming cost V 7 bases and J 4 bases, with 8 bases left between them. From germline, CDR1 is LNHDA and CDR2 SQIVND (reference sequence). CDR3 amino acids: CASTERGNTIYF. The CDR3 DNA sequence: TGTGCCAGTACCGAGAGGGGAAACACCATATATTTT.

The chain combines TRBV7-9 with TRBJ1-3; D ambiguous. The CDR3 is 14 amino acids. Germline V gives CDR1 SEHNR, CDR2 FQNEAQ (reference sequence). The V gene lost 4 bases and the J gene lost 4 bases, with 11 bases spanning the gap. CDR3 bases: TGTGCCAGCAGCTCCCCCCCTACGGGAAACACCATATATTTT. It translates to CASSSPPTGNTIYF.

The CDR3 is CASSPRQGAAIGYGYTF. For the CDR3, the DNA is TGTGCCAGCAGCCCTCGACAGGGTGCCGCTATCGGCTATGGCTACACCTTC. The chain uses TRBV7-2 and TRBJ1-2, with 7 positions matching TRBD1. Losses at the gene ends were 5 bases for V and 4 bases for J; bases not matched to a gene: 16. Germline V gene data show CDR1 as SGHTA and CDR2 as FQGNSA. This CDR3 region has 17 residues. Full variable domain (outside the CDR3, taken from reference TRBV7-2 and TRBJ1-2): GAGVSQSPSNKVTEKGKDVELRCDPISGHTALYWYRQSLGQGLEFLIYFQGNSAPDKSGLPSDRFSAERTGGSVSTLTIQRTQQEDSAVYLCASSPRQGAAIGYGYTFGSGTRLTVV.

This clone was seen a single time. The sample has other DNA sequences that encode this CDR3 too. This chain uses TRBV18 with TRBJ2-5; D remains unclear. The germline gives CDR1 KGHSH, CDR2 LQKENI. The CDR3 is 14 amino acids. V was shortened by 1 base and J by 1 base, with 7 bases between the two germline ends. The CDR3 here is CASSPREVQETQYF. In nucleotides, the CDR3 is TGTGCCAGCTCACCACGAGAAGTCCAAGAGACCCAGTACTTC.

The chain carries TRBV11-2 and TRBJ2-5; D not certain. Germline V CDR1 and CDR2: SGHAT, FQNNGV. CDR3 length: 15 residues. Trimming removed 5 bases from V and 2 bases from J, with 15 bases in between. CDR3: CASSVLGMRQETQYF. The CDR3 nucleotides read TGTGCCAGCAGCGTCCTCGGTATGCGGCAAGAGACCCAGTACTTC. The full variable domain, its missing parts supplied by reference TRBV11-2 and TRBJ2-5, is EAGVAQSPRYKIIEKRQSVAFWCNPISGHATLYWYQQILGQGPKLLIQFQNNGVVDDSQLPKDRFSAERLKGVDSTLKIQPAKLEDSAVYLCASSVLGMRQETQYFGPGTRLLVL.

The gene calls are TRBV4-2 and TRBJ2-2; 9 nucleotides align to TRBD2. CDR3 length: 16 amino acids. Trimming at V came to 0 bases and at J to 6 bases, leaving 5 bases not matched to a gene. Germline V gene sequence: CDR1 LGHNA, CDR2 YNFKEQ. CDR3 loop: CASSQDGGRASGELFF. The CDR3, as DNA: TGTGCCAGCAGCCAAGATGGCGGGAGGGCCTCCGGGGAGCTGTTTTTT.

The DNA for the CDR3 is TGCGCCAGCAGCCAAAGGGGGTTAAATGAAAAACTGTTTTTT. Residues: CASSQRGLNEKLFF. V is TRBV5-1 and J is TRBJ1-4, with D possibly matching TRBD1 (6 bases). Deletions cut 4 bases from V and 5 bases from J, with 12 bases between. The CDR3 runs to 14 residues. Germline lookup yields CDR1 SGHRS and CDR2 YFSETQ.

This clone is a singleton in its sample. The chain has TRBV10-2 and TRBJ2-3; 9 bases line up with TRBD1. Germline V gene lookup returns CDR1 WSHSY and CDR2 SAAADI. The CDR3 length is 14 residues. J was trimmed by 3 bases and V by 10 bases; bases with no gene match: 8. The CDR3 protein is CATTGTGYTDTQYF. In DNA form, the CDR3 reads TGCGCCACGACCGGGACAGGGTATACAGATACGCAGTATTTT.